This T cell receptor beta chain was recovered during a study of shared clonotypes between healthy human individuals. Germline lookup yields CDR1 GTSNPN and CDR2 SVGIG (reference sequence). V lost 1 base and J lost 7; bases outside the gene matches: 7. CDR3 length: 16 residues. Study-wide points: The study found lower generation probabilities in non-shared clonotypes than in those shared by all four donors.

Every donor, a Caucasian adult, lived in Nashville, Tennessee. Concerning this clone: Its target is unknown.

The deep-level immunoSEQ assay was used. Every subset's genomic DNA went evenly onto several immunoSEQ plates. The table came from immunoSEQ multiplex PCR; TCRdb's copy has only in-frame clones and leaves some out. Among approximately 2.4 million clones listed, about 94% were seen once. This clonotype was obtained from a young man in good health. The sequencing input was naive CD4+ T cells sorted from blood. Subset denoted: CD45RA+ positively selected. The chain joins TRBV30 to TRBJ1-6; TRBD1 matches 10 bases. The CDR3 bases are TGTGCCTGGAGTGCCTTGGACAGGGGGATGAATTCACCCCTCCACTTT. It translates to CAWSALDRGMNSPLHF.